Each of the 20 T cell receptor beta chains below was sequenced from the same sample in a study of control samples from healthy donors and cancer patients (dated by TCRdb to the early 2020s). The protocol used for the library was the immunoSEQ multiplex PCR assay. Entries here come from immuneACCESS through TCRdb and include only in-frame sequences with V and J called. Some clones fail to appear in such tables; in the studies checked, an unresolved V gene covers under half of the shortfall, and the cause of the remainder is unknown. The sample table shows about 98,000 clones, and approximately 80% are seen once. Approximately 10% of the sample is taken by the ten largest. Sequencing used blood. These receptors all come from a woman aged 25 to 39 in good health.

The chain has TRBV6-1 and TRBJ1-6; TRBD1 might be the D (5 bases). This CDR3 region has 18 residues. Trimming removed 3 bases at V and 2 bases at J, with 17 bases between. Germline CDR1 is MNHNS and CDR2 is SASEGT. The CDR3 DNA reads as TGTGCCAGCAGTGACCCCTGGGGAGGGGACCCCTATAATTCACCCCTCCACTTT. This gives the protein CASSDPWGGDPYNSPLHF.

The V gene is TRBV6-5, the J gene TRBJ1-2, with D unclear. V lost 6 bases, J lost 2 bases, and 13 bases lay in between. Germline V gives CDR1 MNHEY, CDR2 SVGAGI. The CDR3 extends over 14 amino acids. CDR3 nucleotide sequence: TGTGCCAGCAGAGGCACATTGCCGAACTATGGCTACACCTTC. Translation: CASRGTLPNYGYTF.

The genes are TRBV7-2 and TRBJ2-7, with 7 bases aligning to TRBD1. V lost 2 bases, J lost 7 bases, and 11 bases stayed unmatched. The germline CDR1 and CDR2 sequences are SGHTA and FQGNSA. This CDR3 has 15 amino acids. CDR3 sequence reads: CASSLRSGLGQEQYF. The CDR3 DNA reads as TGTGCCAGCAGCTTACGGTCCGGACTGGGACAGGAGCAGTACTTC.

This chain connects TRBV9 to TRBJ2-2; no clear D gene. The CDR3 length is 13 residues. The V and J ends lost 6 bases and 1 base respectively, with 7 bases between them. CDR1 is SGDLS, CDR2 YYNGEE, per germline. CDR3 in amino acids: CASTLMNTGELFF. The CDR3 region has the DNA TGTGCCAGCACACTAATGAACACCGGGGAGCTGTTTTTT.

This rearrangement joins TRBV5-4 to TRBJ2-1; D might be TRBD1 or TRBD2, each matching 5 bases. Trimming shortened V by 3 bases and J by 10 bases, and 11 bases separated the two germline ends. Looked up from germline, CDR1 is SGHNT and CDR2 is YYREEE (reference sequence). The CDR3 has 12 amino acids. Here the CDR3 DNA reads TGTGCCAGCAGCTGGGACCCCCGAGAGCAGTTCTTC. As protein: CASSWDPREQFF. Full variable domain (remainder filled in from reference TRBV5-4 and TRBJ2-1): ETGVTQSPTHLIKTRGQQVTLRCSSQSGHNTVSWYQQALGQGPQFIFQYYREEENGRGNFPPRFSGLQFPNYSSELNVNALELDDSALYLCASSWDPREQFFGPGTRLTVL.

V gene TRBV6-5 combines with J gene TRBJ2-5, with TRBD2 matching over 7 bases. The CDR3 length is 15 residues. Germline values: CDR1 MNHEY, CDR2 SVGAGI. The V and J ends lost 0 bases and 5 bases, in that order; junction bases with no gene match: 6. The CDR3, as DNA: TGTGCCAGCAGTTACTCTCCGGCGGGGGACGAGACCCAGTACTTC. This encodes CASSYSPAGDETQYF.

V is TRBV19 and J is TRBJ2-1; no firm D call. Trimming stripped 3 bases from V and 0 bases from J, with 6 bases between. CDR3 length equals 14 residues. Germline loops: CDR1 LNHDA, CDR2 SQIVND (reference sequence). CDR3 sequence reads: CASSIQHSYNEQFF. The CDR3 DNA reads as TGTGCCAGTAGTATCCAGCACTCCTACAATGAGCAGTTCTTC.

V gene TRBV30 combines with J gene TRBJ2-3; the D call may be TRBD1 or TRBD2 (6 bases each). CDR3 length equals 13 residues. CDR1 and CDR2 from the germline V gene are GTSNPN and SVGIG (reference sequence). V lost 7 bases and J 2 bases, leaving 13 bases between the germline ends. CDR3 protein: CALSGDFTDTQYF. The CDR3 DNA follows: TGTGCCTTGTCAGGGGACTTCACAGATACGCAGTATTTT.

The chain employs TRBV19 and TRBJ1-5; D is unresolved. Between the trimmed V and J ends, which lost 2 bases and 7 bases, there was a span of 12 bases. CDR3 length: 14 amino acids. Germline CDR1 LNHDA, CDR2 SQIVND (reference sequence). As DNA, the CDR3 is TGTGCCAGTAGTATACTGTTGGCCGGCCAGCCCCAGCATTTT. Translating it yields CASSILLAGQPQHF.

In this sample, this clone turned up once. The chain has TRBV4-3 and TRBJ2-5, with D maybe TRBD2 (5 bases). Trimming removed 0 bases at V and 5 bases at J, with 16 bases between. The germline gives CDR1 LGHNA, CDR2 YSLEER. CDR3 size: 16 residues. The CDR3 DNA is TGCGCCAGCAGCCAAGATATTGGACTCACTGGGGAGACCCAGTACTTC. Protein sequence: CASSQDIGLTGETQYF.

This clone was picked up one time. The genes are TRBV30 and TRBJ2-7; tentative D call: TRBD2 (5 bases). Trimming shortened V by 0 bases and J by 6 bases, and 12 bases separated the two germline ends. Germline V gene sequence: CDR1 GTSNPN, CDR2 SVGIG (reference sequence). CDR3 length: 13 amino acids. The CDR3 loop is CAWSVSRGSEQYF. CDR3 DNA: TGTGCCTGGAGTGTCAGTCGGGGTTCCGAGCAGTACTTC.

In its sample, this clone was seen once. The chain recombines TRBV5-1 with TRBJ2-3; tentative D call: TRBD2 (5 bases). V lost 3 bases, J lost 0 bases, and 11 bases lay in between. CDR1 is SGHRS, CDR2 YFSETQ, per germline. CDR3 length: 15 residues. The CDR3 nucleotides are TGCGCCAGCAGCTCTAGCCCCTCTAGCACAGATACGCAGTATTTT. It encodes CASSSSPSSTDTQYF.

This chain uses TRBV6-2 or TRBV6-3 with TRBJ2-7; 7 nucleotides agree with TRBD2. The germline V gene has CDR1 MNHEY and CDR2 SVGEGT. The CDR3 loop spans 16 amino acids. V trimming: 6 bases; J trimming: 0 bases; junction bases outside the gene matches: 11. For the CDR3, the DNA is TGTGCCAGCAGCCTCCGGGGCGGGGGACTCTCCTACGAGCAGTACTTC. As protein: CASSLRGGGLSYEQYF.

This sequence joins TRBV27 and TRBJ2-3; D might be TRBD2 (6 bases). This CDR3 contains 14 residues. Looked up from germline, CDR1 is MNHEY and CDR2 is SMNVEV (reference sequence). V lost 8 bases and J 4 bases, leaving 16 bases between the germline ends. Here the CDR3 DNA reads TGTGCCAGCGGGAGGAGGCAGGGAGCAGATACGCAGTATTTT. Protein product: CASGRRQGADTQYF.

V usage is TRBV5-5 and J usage is TRBJ1-1; D unresolved. The CDR3 runs 15 residues. The V gene's germline CDR1 is SGHKS and CDR2 YYEKEE (reference sequence). V was trimmed by 0 bases and J by 1 base, leaving 10 bases between them. The CDR3 region has the DNA TGTGCCAGCAGCTTGGCGGTAAGACAGAACACTGAAGCTTTCTTT. Translated: CASSLAVRQNTEAFF.

The chain joins TRBV3-1 (or the pseudogene TRBV3-2) to TRBJ1-1; 7 nucleotides line up with TRBD1. V lost 0 bases to trimming and J lost 5 bases; unmatched junction nucleotides: 6. Germline V gene lookup returns CDR1 LGHDT and CDR2 YNNKEL (reference sequence). The CDR3 loop spans 15 amino acids. The CDR3 here is CASSQDRQGWTEAFF. The CDR3 DNA follows: TGTGCCAGCAGCCAAGATAGACAGGGTTGGACTGAAGCTTTCTTT.

The V call is TRBV7-8, the J call TRBJ2-7, with a tentative D call TRBD2 (5 bases). Germline-derived CDR1 and CDR2 are SGHVS and FQNEAQ. CDR3 length: 14 amino acids. Trimming took off 3 bases at V and 6 bases at J, with 15 bases between the two ends. The CDR3 loop reads CASSFGKAGPEQYF. CDR3 DNA: TGTGCCAGCAGCTTTGGAAAGGCGGGCCCCGAGCAGTACTTC.

J is TRBJ1-1 and V is TRBV19; 9 bases match TRBD1. J was trimmed by 4 bases and V by 4 bases; bases with no gene match: 10. Germline V gene sequence: CDR1 LNHDA, CDR2 SQIVND (reference sequence). CDR3 length equals 16 residues. For the CDR3, the DNA is TGTGCCAGTAGTACGGACAGGGGAGGGTCGGGCACTGAAGCTTTCTTT. Its protein product is CASSTDRGGSGTEAFF.

The V call is TRBV5-1, the J call TRBJ2-4; D may be TRBD1 or TRBD2 (6 bases each). Trimming took 0 bases from V and 0 from J, leaving 13 bases between them. This CDR3 comprises 17 residues. The V gene's germline CDR1 is SGHRS and CDR2 YFSETQ. The chain's CDR3 is CASSLAPGALAKNIQYF. CDR3 DNA: TGCGCCAGCAGCTTGGCCCCGGGGGCGCTAGCCAAAAACATTCAGTACTTC.

The genes are TRBV28 and TRBJ1-6; the match to TRBD1 covers 9 bases. V lost 3 bases to trimming and J lost 13 bases; unmatched junction nucleotides: 4. The V gene's germline CDR1 is MDHEN and CDR2 SYDVKM. The CDR3 sequence is 13 residues long. This CDR3 reads CASSFGTGRPLHF. The CDR3 region has the DNA TGTGCCAGCAGTTTCGGGACAGGGAGGCCCCTCCACTTT.